Presented here are 26 T cell receptor beta chains from one specimen sequenced in a study of cytomegalovirus exposure and HLA in healthy donors. The study ran its PCR with 60 Vbeta and 13 Jbeta primers. Libraries were prepared by immunoSEQ multiplex PCR; TCRdb keeps only in-frame clonotypes and omits some of them. This sample's clone table lists about 160,000 clones. Material for sequencing was PBMCs. Source of these receptors: a woman between 55 and 75 years old in good health and CMV-seronegative.

The chain recombines TRBV5-5 with TRBJ2-7; TRBD2 agrees at 13 bases. Germline CDR1 reads SGHKS; CDR2 reads YYEKEE (reference sequence). The CDR3 is 14 residues long. V was pared by 4 bases and J by 4 bases, with 2 bases of the junction left unmatched. This CDR3 reads CASSGTSGIYEQYF. As DNA, the CDR3 is TGTGCCAGCAGCGGGACTAGCGGGATATACGAGCAGTACTTC.

The chain links TRBV5-4 to TRBJ1-2; D ambiguous. The CDR3 extends over 15 amino acids. Germline-derived CDR1 and CDR2 are SGHNT and YYREEE (reference sequence). V shed 6 bases and J shed 8 bases, with 23 bases lying between them. Written as DNA, the CDR3 is TGTGCCAGCAACACCGTCCCCCGGTCCCGGGAAGGCTACACCTTC. Translation: CASNTVPRSREGYTF.

The chain has TRBV6-6 and TRBJ2-7; D possibly corresponds to TRBD1 (6 bases). In germline, CDR1 is MNHNY, CDR2 SVGAGI (reference sequence). The CDR3 covers 15 residues. V dropped 2 bases and J dropped 3 bases, with 14 bases sitting between them. Here the CDR3 DNA reads TGTGCCAGCAGTTACGGCGAGACAGGATACTACGAGCAGTACTTC. It encodes CASSYGETGYYEQYF.

The chain combines TRBV7-2 with TRBJ1-2; tentative D call: TRBD1 (6 bases). CDR1 and CDR2 from the germline V gene are SGHTA and FQGNSA. With 2 bases removed from V and 8 bases from J, the gap between germline ends came to 21 bases. The CDR3 has 16 amino acids. As DNA, the CDR3 is TGTGCCAGCAGCTTATTCGGGGATGACAGGTTGCGGGGCTACACCTTC. It encodes CASSLFGDDRLRGYTF.

The rearrangement uses TRBV5-1 and TRBJ1-2; 7 positions agree with TRBD1. Germline trimming cut 4 bases from V and 8 bases from J; bases unmatched to any gene: 17. Germline CDR1 SGHRS, CDR2 YFSETQ. The CDR3 totals 16 residues. The chain's CDR3 is CASSLGPVKGAEGYTF. In DNA, the CDR3 is TGCGCCAGCAGCCTCGGCCCTGTGAAGGGGGCGGAAGGCTACACCTTC.

CDR3 DNA: TGTGCCAGCAGCATACAGGCGTCTCACAGTTACGAGCAGTACTTC. This translates into CASSIQASHSYEQYF. The V and J genes are TRBV7-3 and TRBJ2-7; TRBD1 might be the D (5 bases). The CDR3 extends over 15 amino acids. V was shortened by 5 bases and J by 4 bases, with 18 bases between the two germline ends. Germline CDR1 SGHTA, CDR2 FQGTGA.

The chain is built from TRBV7-8 and TRBJ1-4; D unresolved. Germline lookup yields CDR1 SGHVS and CDR2 FQNEAQ. The CDR3 covers 13 residues. Deletions cut 0 bases from V and 11 bases from J, with 10 bases between. CDR3: CASSLARENKLFF. CDR3 nucleotide sequence: TGTGCCAGCAGCTTAGCAAGGGAGAACAAACTGTTTTTT. The complete variable domain, with remaining parts taken from reference TRBV7-8 and TRBJ1-4, reads GAGVSQSPRYKVAKRGQDVALRCDPISGHVSLFWYQQALGQGPEFLTYFQNEAQLDKSGLPSDRFFAERPEGSVSTLKIQRTQQEDSAVYLCASSLARENKLFFGSGTQLSVL.

J is TRBJ1-5 and V is TRBV29-1; D is ambiguous. This CDR3 comprises 13 residues. Between the trimmed V and J ends, which lost 4 bases and 5 bases, there was a span of 12 bases. Germline-derived CDR1 and CDR2 are SQVTM and ANQGSEA. CDR3 residues: CSVASEGYQPQHF. CDR3 nucleotide sequence: TGCAGCGTTGCGTCGGAGGGATATCAGCCCCAGCATTTT.

The V gene is TRBV7-2, the J gene TRBJ2-7; a weak D match, TRBD2 (6 bases). This CDR3 contains 15 residues. The germline V gene has CDR1 SGHTA and CDR2 FQGNSA. V shed 8 bases and J shed 4 bases, with 21 bases lying between them. CDR3 nucleotide sequence: TGTGCCAGCGGGCTCCCCGGGGGTGCGTTGTACGAGCAGTACTTC. Translated, it gives CASGLPGGALYEQYF.

The chain joins TRBV7-9 to TRBJ1-1; the D gene is possibly TRBD1 (5 bases). The CDR3 contains 15 residues. Germline V CDR1 and CDR2: SEHNR, FQNEAQ (reference sequence). V was pared by 4 bases and J by 1 base, with 13 bases between. The CDR3: CASSSRQPGNTEAFF. The CDR3 DNA sequence: TGTGCCAGCAGCTCTCGACAGCCGGGGAACACTGAAGCTTTCTTT.

The gene calls are TRBV7-3 and TRBJ2-1; D call uncertain. Germline V CDR1 and CDR2: SGHTA, FQGTGA. V was clipped by 1 base and J by 10 bases, with 8 bases between them. The CDR3 consists of 12 residues. The CDR3 nucleotides are TGTGCCAGCAGCTTAAAGAGGAACGAGCAGTTCTTC. This sequence encodes CASSLKRNEQFF. The whole variable domain, filled in from reference TRBV7-3 and TRBJ2-1, reads GAGVSQTPSNKVTEKGKYVELRCDPISGHTALYWYRQSLGQGPEFLIYFQGTGAADDSGLPNDRFFAVRPEGSVSTLKIQRTERGDSAVYLCASSLKRNEQFFGPGTRLTVL.

The gene calls are TRBV7-2 and TRBJ2-7; possibly TRBD2 for D (6 bases). The germline V and J ends were trimmed by 3 bases and 1 base, with 10 bases remaining between them. The CDR3 loop spans 14 amino acids. Germline V gene sequence: CDR1 SGHTA, CDR2 FQGNSA. The CDR3 reads CASSFSGFSYEQYF. The CDR3 coding sequence is TGTGCCAGCAGCTTTAGCGGCTTTTCCTACGAGCAGTACTTC.

The chain links TRBV19 to TRBJ1-5; 7 bases are a match to TRBD1. The germline V gene has CDR1 LNHDA and CDR2 SQIVND (reference sequence). The trim removed 7 bases at V and 6 bases at J, leaving 12 bases unmatched. The CDR3 is 15 residues long. The CDR3 DNA sequence: TGTGCCAGTAATGTTCCGGGACAGTCGAGTCAGCCCCAGCATTTT. Protein sequence: CASNVPGQSSQPQHF.

V and J are TRBV5-1 and TRBJ1-1; TRBD1 matches 10 bases. V was clipped by 3 bases and J by 8 bases; unmatched bases: 4. The CDR3 length is 13 residues. CDR1 and CDR2 from the germline V gene are SGHRS and YFSETQ. Here the CDR3 reads CASSYGTGAEAFF. DNA for the CDR3: TGCGCCAGCAGCTACGGGACAGGGGCGGAAGCTTTCTTT.

The gene calls are TRBV2 and TRBJ2-3; TRBD2 matches 10 bases. Per the germline V gene, CDR1 is SNHLY and CDR2 is FYNNEI. The CDR3 is 16 amino acids. J gave up 3 bases and V 2 bases, and 5 bases lay outside the gene matches. CDR3 in amino acids: CASSELAGVGTDTQYF. CDR3 bases: TGTGCCAGCAGTGAACTAGCGGGAGTCGGAACAGATACGCAGTATTTT. Full variable domain (rest looked up from reference TRBV2 and TRBJ2-3): EPEVTQTPSHQVTQMGQEVILRCVPISNHLYFYWYRQILGQKVEFLVSFYNNEISEKSEIFDDQFSVERPDGSNFTLKIRSTKLEDSAMYFCASSELAGVGTDTQYFGPGTRLTVL.

The gene calls are TRBV5-5 and TRBJ1-3, with TRBD1 identical over 9 bases. There are 16 residues in the CDR3. The germline V gene encodes CDR1 SGHKS and CDR2 YYEKEE (reference sequence). V was clipped by 4 bases and J by 2 bases; unmatched bases: 7. The CDR3 region has the DNA TGTGCCAGCAGCGGGGGACAGGGAATCACTGGAAACACCATATATTTT. Its translation is CASSGGQGITGNTIYF. Looking up the rest from reference TRBV5-5 and TRBJ1-3 gives the full variable domain: DAGVTQSPTHLIKTRGQQVTLRCSPISGHKSVSWYQQVLGQGPQFIFQYYEKEERGRGNFPDRFSARQFPNYSSELNVNALLLGDSALYLCASSGGQGITGNTIYFGEGSWLTVV.

The chain joins TRBV5-5 to TRBJ1-2; 7 bases fit TRBD1. This CDR3 contains 14 residues. Germline assignment: CDR1 SGHKS and CDR2 YYEKEE (reference sequence). J was trimmed by 2 bases and V by 3 bases; bases with no gene match: 4. In DNA form, the CDR3 reads TGTGCCAGCAGCTCGACAGGGTTCAACTATGGCTACACCTTC. This codes for CASSSTGFNYGYTF.

The chain couples TRBV7-2 to TRBJ1-5; 7 nucleotides match TRBD1. The J segment lost 7 bases and the V segment lost 5 bases, leaving 5 bases of the junction unmatched. Germline V gene data show CDR1 as SGHTA and CDR2 as FQGNSA. The CDR3 loop spans 13 amino acids. CDR3 loop: CASSRDRDQPQHF. CDR3 in DNA: TGTGCCAGCAGCAGAGACAGGGACCAGCCCCAGCATTTT.

V is TRBV5-1 and J is TRBJ1-4; D is possibly TRBD1 (6 bases). The length of the CDR3 is 15 residues. V was trimmed by 4 bases and J by 3 bases, leaving 13 bases between them. Germline CDR1 reads SGHRS; CDR2 reads YFSETQ. The CDR3, as DNA: TGCGCCAGCAGCCGCGGACAGCCAGCTAATGAAAAACTGTTTTTT. This encodes CASSRGQPANEKLFF.

This chain links TRBV20-1 with TRBJ2-7; 7 positions agree with TRBD2. V gave up 7 bases and J gave up 4 bases; unmatched junction bases: 4. The CDR3 loop spans 11 amino acids. The V gene's germline CDR1 is DFQATT and CDR2 SNEGSKA (reference sequence). The CDR3 region has the DNA TGCAGTGTTCGGCGGGGGTACGAGCAGTACTTC. It specifies CSVRRGYEQYF.

The chain recombines TRBV18 with TRBJ2-5; unclear D gene. The V end lost 3 bases, the J end lost 4 bases, and 9 bases lay between the germline ends. CDR1 and CDR2 (germline): KGHSH, LQKENI. CDR3 length equals 13 residues. CDR3 protein: CASSPHTGETQYF. DNA for the CDR3: TGTGCCAGCTCACCTCATACGGGAGAGACCCAGTACTTC.

The CDR3 DNA follows: TGTGCCAGTAGTATAGGTCTAGCGTATTACAATGAGCAGTTCTTC. This gives the protein CASSIGLAYYNEQFF. This chain links TRBV19 with TRBJ2-1, with D possibly TRBD2 on 6 matching bases. Deletions cut 1 base from V and 4 bases from J, with 11 bases between. The CDR3 loop spans 15 amino acids. Germline V CDR1 and CDR2: LNHDA, SQIVND (reference sequence).

The chain links TRBV5-4 to TRBJ2-1, with TRBD2 matching over 9 bases. The CDR3 covers 15 residues. J lost 4 bases, V lost 2 bases, and 4 bases had no gene match. Looked up from germline, CDR1 is SGHNT and CDR2 is YYREEE (reference sequence). CDR3 residues: CASSFPLAGYNEQFF. For the CDR3, the DNA is TGTGCCAGCAGCTTTCCGCTAGCGGGGTACAATGAGCAGTTCTTC.

CDR3 sequence (DNA): TGTGCCATCAGTGATCGACAGAAGAACACTGAAGCTTTCTTT. Translated, it gives CAISDRQKNTEAFF. The chain combines TRBV10-3 with TRBJ1-1; TRBD1 is a possible D gene (5 bases). Germline values: CDR1 ENHRY, CDR2 SYGVKD. This CDR3 contains 14 residues. V lost 3 bases, J lost 1 base, and 9 bases lay in between.

The chain joins TRBV2 to TRBJ2-7, with TRBD1 identical over 10 bases. The CDR3 sequence is 14 residues long. V shed 9 bases, J shed 3 bases, and the junction held 8 bases outside the gene matches. CDR1 and CDR2 (germline): SNHLY, FYNNEI. CDR3 nucleotides: TGTGCCAGTCGGATTGGGACAGGGGTCTACGAGCAGTACTTC. Translation gives CASRIGTGVYEQYF.

This chain connects TRBV7-9 to TRBJ2-2, with 7 bases that match TRBD1. Trimming took 5 bases from V and 4 from J; bases not matched to a gene: 10. The CDR3 extends over 16 amino acids. The germline CDR1 and CDR2 sequences are SEHNR and FQNEAQ (reference sequence). CDR3 sequence (DNA): TGTGCCAGCAGCCCTCGGACAGGAAGAATCACCGGGGAGCTGTTTTTT. Protein product: CASSPRTGRITGELFF.